Listed below are T cell receptor beta chains from one sample, sequenced in a study of Ad26.COV2.S vaccination and SARS-CoV-2 variants. Assay: immunoSEQ multiplex PCR; the TCRdb copy retains only in-frame clones and omits some. The sample includes roughly 320,000 clones, around 86% of them seen just once. Specimen: peripheral blood, collected in a trial of Ad26.COV2.S vaccine versus placebo. These TCRs come from a person between 18 and 65 years old who received the Ad26.COV2.S COVID-19 vaccine or a placebo. CDR3s include the opening cysteine and the closing phenylalanine or tryptophan. Each record gives: J gene, clone size, V gene, D gene, CDR3 DNA, CDR3 protein. D genes are given only for firm matches. Expanded clones are given a class, and other clones once, few, many or no size at all.

>TRBJ1-5|.|TRBV5-8|TRBD1
TGTGCCAGCAGCTTGGGACAGGGAGATCAGCCCCAGCATTTT
CASSLGQGDQPQHF
>TRBJ2-5|.|TRBV27|.
TGTGCCATTCCGCGGCGTACGGAGACCCAGTACTTC
CAIPRRTETQYF
>TRBJ2-3|.|TRBV7-2|.
TGTGCCAGCAGCTTAGGCCCGCATACAGATACGCAGTATTTT
CASSLGPHTDTQYF
>TRBJ1-4|.|TRBV4-1|.
TGCGCCAGCAGCCAACCTGTGGGCCAAGGGGATGAAAAACTGTTTTTT
CASSQPVGQGDEKLFF
>TRBJ2-4|.|TRBV4-2|.
TGTGCCAGCAGCCAAGATCGGGCGGAAAACATTCAGTACTTC
CASSQDRAENIQYF
>TRBJ2-5|.|TRBV19|.
TGTGCCAGTACCAGTAGAGGGGAAGAGACCCAGTACTTC
CASTSRGEETQYF
>TRBJ1-4|once|TRBV6-5|.
TGTGCCAGCAGTTACTCGGTTTCGGGGGCTAATGAAAAACTGTTTTTT
CASSYSVSGANEKLFF
>TRBJ1-5|.|TRBV11-1|.
TGTGCCAGCAGCCCCAATCTTGATCAGCCCCAGCATTTT
CASSPNLDQPQHF
>TRBJ2-7|.|TRBV2|TRBD1
TGTGCCAGCAGTGAATTCGGACAGGGGGTTTACGAGCAGTACTTC
CASSEFGQGVYEQYF
>TRBJ1-1|.|TRBV6-2/TRBV6-3|TRBD1
TGTGCCAGCAGTTGGCGACAGGGGACGTCTTTCTTT
CASSWRQGTSFF
>TRBJ1-5|.|TRBV2|.
TGTGCCAGCACCCCGGGGAGGCGTGAACAGCCCCAGCATTTT
CASTPGRREQPQHF
>TRBJ1-4|.|TRBV4-1|.
TGCGCCAGCAGCCAAGATGGGGTAGAGTGGGAAAAACTGTTTTTT
CASSQDGVEWEKLFF
>TRBJ2-7|.|TRBV2|TRBD1
TGTGCCAGTTATTCTAATATGCTTCAACCGGGACAGGGCGGTTTCGAGCAGTACTTC
CASYSNMLQPGQGGFEQYF
>TRBJ2-3|.|TRBV7-2|TRBD2
TGTGCCAGCAGCTTAGCGGGACTAGCGGGGGGCTACAGCACAGATACGCAGTATTTT
CASSLAGLAGGYSTDTQYF
>TRBJ1-2|.|TRBV2|.
TGTGCCAGCAGCCTGGCGACACCTAACTATGGCTACACCTTC
CASSLATPNYGYTF
>TRBJ2-7|.|TRBV6-2/TRBV6-3|TRBD1
TGTGCCAGCAGTGGACCCGGGACAGCGAATTACGAGCAGTACTTC
CASSGPGTANYEQYF
>TRBJ2-2|.|TRBV5-8|.
TGTGCCAGCAGCTTTAATTGGGGCGGGGACACCGGGGAGCTGTTTTTT
CASSFNWGGDTGELFF
>TRBJ2-1|.|TRBV7-9|TRBD1
TGTGCCAGCAGCTTATGGGGACAGGGATCGGGTGAGCAGTTCTTC
CASSLWGQGSGEQFF
>TRBJ2-5|.|TRBV24-1|TRBD2
TGTGCCACCAGCGATGATCGTAGTAGCGGGGGCGGGCAGACCCAGTACTTC
CATSDDRSSGGGQTQYF
>TRBJ2-2|.|TRBV5-4|.
TGTGCCAGCTCGGGCCGAGCTCCGGGGAATACCGGGGAGCTGTTTTTT
CASSGRAPGNTGELFF
>TRBJ2-7|.|TRBV29-1|TRBD1
TGCAGCGTTGAAGTTGGAGGGACAGGGAGCTCCTACGAGCAGTACTTC
CSVEVGGTGSSYEQYF
>TRBJ2-7|.|TRBV7-2|TRBD2
TGTGCCAGCAGCTTAGGACTAGCGGAAACCTACGAGCAGTACTTC
CASSLGLAETYEQYF
>TRBJ1-5|.|TRBV7-2|TRBD1
TGTGCCAGCAGCCTAAGGACAGGGAACAATCAGCCCCAGCATTTT
CASSLRTGNNQPQHF
>TRBJ1-1|.|TRBV25-1|TRBD1
TGTGCCAGCAGTGACAGGGGGAGGGCGAACACTGAAGCTTTCTTT
CASSDRGRANTEAFF
>TRBJ1-2|.|TRBV5-8|.
TGTGCCAGCAGCTTTTTCTGGGGCTACACCTTC
CASSFFWGYTF
>TRBJ1-1|.|TRBV7-2|.
TGTGCCAGCAGCTGGGTAGGGATGAACACTGAAGCTTTCTTT
CASSWVGMNTEAFF
>TRBJ2-1|.|TRBV7-2|TRBD2
TGTGCCAGCAGCCAGACTAGCGGGTTCTACAATGAGCAGTTCTTC
CASSQTSGFYNEQFF
>TRBJ2-3|.|TRBV5-1|.
TGCGCCAGCAGCACGCAGAGACCCTCGGGAGATACGCAGTATTTT
CASSTQRPSGDTQYF
>TRBJ2-7|.|TRBV7-2|TRBD1
TGTGCCAGCAGCCTACCTTCCGGGACAGGGTTGGGCGAGCAGTACTTC
CASSLPSGTGLGEQYF
>TRBJ2-7|many|TRBV5-4|.
TGTGCCAGCAGCTTGGAGGGCAGCTACGAGCAGTACTTC
CASSLEGSYEQYF
>TRBJ1-3|.|TRBV9|.
TGTGCCAGCAGCGTAGCCCGGGGGGCAGATGGAAACACCATATATTTT
CASSVARGADGNTIYF
>TRBJ1-2|.|TRBV10-3|TRBD1
TGTGCCATCAGTTATACCGGGACAGCTGGCTACACCTTC
CAISYTGTAGYTF
>TRBJ2-1|.|TRBV11-3|TRBD2
TGTGCCAGCAGCCTAGCGGGGGGTCTGGAGCAGTTCTTC
CASSLAGGLEQFF
>TRBJ1-5|.|TRBV18|.
TGTGCCAGCTCACCAGCACAGAATAGCAATCAGCCCCAGCATTTT
CASSPAQNSNQPQHF
>TRBJ2-7|.|TRBV7-9|TRBD2
TGTGCCAGCATTAGGATAGCGGGGAACTCCTACGAGCAGTACTTC
CASIRIAGNSYEQYF
>TRBJ1-4|.|TRBV27|.
TGTGCCAGCAGTTTGCGGGCCTACTATGAAAAACTGTTTTTT
CASSLRAYYEKLFF
>TRBJ2-7|.|TRBV14|.
TGTGCCAGCAGCCAAAATCCTATGAGAGGAAACCGGGACGAGCAGTACTTC
CASSQNPMRGNRDEQYF
>TRBJ1-2|.|TRBV4-1|.
TGCGCCAGCAGCAACCTCCCGAGGGCGCGGGGCTACACCTTC
CASSNLPRARGYTF
>TRBJ1-1|.|TRBV13|.
TGTGCCAGCAGCTTTGAGATGAACACTGAAGCTTTCTTT
CASSFEMNTEAFF
>TRBJ2-3|.|TRBV6-5|.
TGTGCCAGCAGTTCCACGTCTCACGGCGCCCTAGATACGCAGTATTTT
CASSSTSHGALDTQYF
>TRBJ2-3|.|TRBV20-1|.
TGCAGTGCTAGTCCGGAGGGGACAGATACGCAGTATTTT
CSASPEGTDTQYF
>TRBJ2-3|.|TRBV7-3|.
TGTGCCAGCAGCTCAGGTCCTGAGGGAGGTACGCAGTATTTT
CASSSGPEGGTQYF
>TRBJ1-1|.|TRBV10-3|.
TGTGCCATCAGTGACCCGGGGCGCGGGGACGCTGAAGCTTTCTTT
CAISDPGRGDAEAFF
>TRBJ2-7|.|TRBV7-2|TRBD2
TGTGCCAGCAGCTTTTTAGGACTAGCGGGGGGAGACTTC
CASSFLGLAGGDF
>TRBJ1-2|.|TRBV7-9|.
TGTGCCAGCAGCTTAGCAGGGACTAACTATGGCTACACCTTC
CASSLAGTNYGYTF
>TRBJ2-3|.|TRBV9|.
TGTGCCAGCAGCGTAGCTGAGGGGGCAGATACGCAGTATTTT
CASSVAEGADTQYF
>TRBJ2-7|once|TRBV30|.
TGTGCCTGGAGTACCGGCCAGACCTACGAGCAGTACTTC
CAWSTGQTYEQYF
>TRBJ2-7|.|TRBV29-1|.
TGCAGCGTTGAAGGTAGGGCCTCCTACGAGCAGTACTTC
CSVEGRASYEQYF
>TRBJ1-2|few|TRBV10-1|TRBD1
TGCGCCAGCAGTGCCTCTCGACAGGGTGTAAGAGGCTACACCTTC
CASSASRQGVRGYTF